A selection of T cell receptor beta chains follows, all from one sample in a study. Each CDR3 protein gets one entry after TCRdb re-called the RT-PCR reads with MiXCR. The profile covers around 700,000 distinct CDR3 sequences, with 13% to 15% appearing a single time and 3.6% taken by the ten largest. The sample consisted of memory CD4+ T cells from blood. These receptors came from a female donor in good health, serving as a healthy control. Each CDR3 is given with its conserved first and last residue. The order of the fields is D gene, J gene, clone size, V gene, CDR3 DNA, CDR3 protein. The D gene is left open where the match is weak. Expanded clones get a size class; other rows say once, few or many, or leave the size out.

d_gene: TRBD1; j_gene: TRBJ1-5; abundance: .; v_gene: TRBV12-3/TRBV12-4; CDR3nt: TGTGCCAGCAGAGATGTGGACAGGGCAAATCAGCCCCAGCATTTT; CDR3aa: CASRDVDRANQPQHF
d_gene: .; j_gene: TRBJ2-7; abundance: many; v_gene: TRBV7-2; CDR3nt: TGTGCCAGCAGCTTAGCGGGAGGAACCTACGAGCAGTACTTC; CDR3aa: CASSLAGGTYEQYF
d_gene: TRBD2; j_gene: TRBJ2-7; abundance: .; v_gene: TRBV13; CDR3nt: TGTGCCAGCAGCCCGGGGGGTAGCGGGGGCCTCTACGAGCAGTACTTC; CDR3aa: CASSPGGSGGLYEQYF
d_gene: TRBD2; j_gene: TRBJ2-1; abundance: .; v_gene: TRBV4-1; CDR3nt: TGCGCCAGCAGCCAACGAGGGGGTAGGACTAGCGGGAGGGACAATGAGCAGTTCTTC; CDR3aa: CASSQRGGRTSGRDNEQFF
d_gene: TRBD2; j_gene: TRBJ2-5; abundance: .; v_gene: TRBV7-6; CDR3nt: TGTGCCAGCAGCTCGACTAGCGGGAGTGGGGAGACCCAGTACTTC; CDR3aa: CASSSTSGSGETQYF
d_gene: .; j_gene: TRBJ1-1; abundance: few; v_gene: TRBV10-3; CDR3nt: TGTGCCATCAGTGCGCTGGGGTCATATTGGGCTTTCTTT; CDR3aa: CAISALGSYWAFF
d_gene: .; j_gene: TRBJ2-1; abundance: .; v_gene: TRBV24-1; CDR3nt: TGTGCCACCAGTCCGTCCAGGGCCTACAATGAGCAGTTCTTC; CDR3aa: CATSPSRAYNEQFF
d_gene: .; j_gene: TRBJ1-3; abundance: .; v_gene: TRBV27; CDR3nt: TGTGCCAGCAGTTTACGCCCTCAGCTCTCTGGAAACACCATATATTTT; CDR3aa: CASSLRPQLSGNTIYF
d_gene: .; j_gene: TRBJ2-6; abundance: .; v_gene: TRBV5-1; CDR3nt: TGCGCCAGCAGCGGTGTTGGTTCAGGGGCCAACGTCCTGACTTTC; CDR3aa: CASSGVGSGANVLTF
d_gene: TRBD2; j_gene: TRBJ2-1; abundance: few; v_gene: TRBV15; CDR3nt: TGTGCCACCAGCAGAGAGGGACAGGCGGGACTAGCGGGAGCAAGGGAGCAGTTCTTC; CDR3aa: CATSREGQAGLAGAREQFF
d_gene: TRBD1; j_gene: TRBJ2-1; abundance: few; v_gene: TRBV6-2/TRBV6-3; CDR3nt: TGTGCCAGCAAAATGACAGGGTCTGATGAGCAGTTCTTC; CDR3aa: CASKMTGSDEQFF
d_gene: .; j_gene: TRBJ1-1; abundance: .; v_gene: TRBV18; CDR3nt: TGTGCCAGCTCACCACGAGTGAAGAGCGGGCAAACTGAAGCTTTCTTT; CDR3aa: CASSPRVKSGQTEAFF
d_gene: .; j_gene: TRBJ1-1; abundance: many; v_gene: TRBV7-2; CDR3nt: TGTGCCAGCAGCTTACTAATGGGGTTTGAAGCTTTCTTT; CDR3aa: CASSLLMGFEAFF
d_gene: .; j_gene: TRBJ1-1; abundance: .; v_gene: TRBV29-1; CDR3nt: TGCAGCGGAGGAGATTGGGGTATGAGGAACACTGAAGCTTTCTTT; CDR3aa: CSGGDWGMRNTEAFF
d_gene: TRBD2; j_gene: TRBJ2-1; abundance: many; v_gene: TRBV29-1; CDR3nt: TGCAGCGTTGTCGGGACTAGTATGTACAATGAGCAGTTCTTC; CDR3aa: CSVVGTSMYNEQFF
d_gene: .; j_gene: TRBJ1-1; abundance: .; v_gene: TRBV5-1; CDR3nt: TGCGCCAGCAGCTTGTCGGCAGGGGATTATGACACTGAAGCTTTCTTT; CDR3aa: CASSLSAGDYDTEAFF
d_gene: .; j_gene: TRBJ1-2; abundance: many; v_gene: TRBV10-3; CDR3nt: TGTGCCATCAGTGAGTCGTTGCCAACCAAACATGGCTACACCTTC; CDR3aa: CAISESLPTKHGYTF
d_gene: TRBD2; j_gene: TRBJ2-1; abundance: few; v_gene: TRBV18; CDR3nt: TGTGCCAGCTCACCGCTCCGTACTAGCGGATCAACCTACAATGAGCAGTTCTTC; CDR3aa: CASSPLRTSGSTYNEQFF
d_gene: TRBD2; j_gene: TRBJ2-3; abundance: .; v_gene: TRBV11-2; CDR3nt: TGTGCCAGCAGCCCATTGGAAGGTGGCGGGAGGATGGATACGCAGTATTTT; CDR3aa: CASSPLEGGGRMDTQYF
d_gene: TRBD1; j_gene: TRBJ2-1; abundance: .; v_gene: TRBV7-2; CDR3nt: TGTGCCAGCAGCGCAGGACAGGGGGCTGATGAGCAGTTCTTC; CDR3aa: CASSAGQGADEQFF
d_gene: .; j_gene: TRBJ2-5; abundance: many; v_gene: TRBV27; CDR3nt: TGTGCCAGCAGTTTACGGGGGCCGAGTGGAGAGACCCAGTACTTC; CDR3aa: CASSLRGPSGETQYF
d_gene: .; j_gene: TRBJ1-3; abundance: .; v_gene: TRBV18; CDR3nt: TGTGCCAGCTCACCAGTTCCGAAAGGCGCTGGAAACACCATATATTTT; CDR3aa: CASSPVPKGAGNTIYF
d_gene: .; j_gene: TRBJ2-1; abundance: many; v_gene: TRBV6-4; CDR3nt: TGTGCCAGCAGTAGGGAGTCGGACAATGAGCAGTTCTTC; CDR3aa: CASSRESDNEQFF
d_gene: .; j_gene: TRBJ2-1; abundance: many; v_gene: TRBV9; CDR3nt: TGTGCCAGCAGCGGCAACAGGGTAGATCAGTTCTTC; CDR3aa: CASSGNRVDQFF
d_gene: .; j_gene: TRBJ2-3; abundance: few; v_gene: TRBV20-1; CDR3nt: TGCAGTGCCGGGCGGGCGGGGGCGGGCACAGATACGCAGTATTTT; CDR3aa: CSAGRAGAGTDTQYF
d_gene: .; j_gene: TRBJ2-3; abundance: .; v_gene: TRBV2; CDR3nt: TGTGCCAGCAGTGAAGCATCTGCCACAGATACGCAGTATTTT; CDR3aa: CASSEASATDTQYF
d_gene: .; j_gene: TRBJ2-3; abundance: many; v_gene: TRBV5-1; CDR3nt: TGCGCCAGCAGCGCAGGGGAAAACACAGATACGCAGTATTTT; CDR3aa: CASSAGENTDTQYF
d_gene: TRBD1; j_gene: TRBJ1-5; abundance: .; v_gene: TRBV5-1; CDR3nt: TGCGCCAGCAGCTTGGGGACAGGGGAAGGAGGTCAGCCCCAGCATTTT; CDR3aa: CASSLGTGEGGQPQHF
d_gene: .; j_gene: TRBJ1-3; abundance: .; v_gene: TRBV7-2; CDR3nt: TGTGCCAGCAGCTGGACAGCTCCTAACTCTGGAAACACCATATATTTT; CDR3aa: CASSWTAPNSGNTIYF
d_gene: .; j_gene: TRBJ1-5; abundance: many; v_gene: TRBV12-3/TRBV12-4; CDR3nt: TGTGCCAGCAGTTCCAACTCAAAATTTCAGCCCCAGCATTTT; CDR3aa: CASSSNSKFQPQHF
d_gene: TRBD2; j_gene: TRBJ2-4; abundance: .; v_gene: TRBV9; CDR3nt: TGTGCCAGCAGCGTAGCCCCAGCGGGAGAATACATTCAGTACTTC; CDR3aa: CASSVAPAGEYIQYF
d_gene: .; j_gene: TRBJ2-1; abundance: .; v_gene: TRBV6-2/TRBV6-3; CDR3nt: TGTGCCAGCAGTGGCGACAGGCCCCTCTACAATGAGCAGTTCTTC; CDR3aa: CASSGDRPLYNEQFF
d_gene: .; j_gene: TRBJ1-1; abundance: .; v_gene: TRBV12-3/TRBV12-4; CDR3nt: TGTGCCAGCAGTTCCCAGGTGACGTGGAACACTGAAGCTTTCTTT; CDR3aa: CASSSQVTWNTEAFF
d_gene: .; j_gene: TRBJ2-5; abundance: many; v_gene: TRBV6-6; CDR3nt: TGTGCCAGCAGTTACGCAGGGGCAGAGACCCAGTACTTC; CDR3aa: CASSYAGAETQYF
d_gene: TRBD1; j_gene: TRBJ1-1; abundance: few; v_gene: TRBV18; CDR3nt: TGTGCCAGCTCACCAATGACAGGGGGCGCCCCTGAAGCTTTCTTT; CDR3aa: CASSPMTGGAPEAFF
d_gene: TRBD1; j_gene: TRBJ1-2; abundance: few; v_gene: TRBV7-2; CDR3nt: TGTGCCAGCAGCTCGCCGGGACAGGGTCCTTATGGCTACACCTTC; CDR3aa: CASSSPGQGPYGYTF
d_gene: TRBD2; j_gene: TRBJ2-7; abundance: many; v_gene: TRBV27; CDR3nt: TGTGCCAGCAGTTTCCAGACCGGGACTAGTCTTGACGAGCAGTACTTC; CDR3aa: CASSFQTGTSLDEQYF
d_gene: .; j_gene: TRBJ1-1; abundance: many; v_gene: TRBV29-1; CDR3nt: TGCAGCGTTGAGCTATCAACGGGGACTGAAGCTTTCTTT; CDR3aa: CSVELSTGTEAFF
d_gene: .; j_gene: TRBJ1-1; abundance: .; v_gene: TRBV4-3; CDR3nt: TGCGCCAGCAGCCAAGATCGGCCATTTAACACTGAATCTTTCTTT; CDR3aa: CASSQDRPFNTESFF
d_gene: .; j_gene: TRBJ2-3; abundance: many; v_gene: TRBV12-3/TRBV12-4; CDR3nt: TGTGCCAGCGGCTACATCGGCAGGGAGGCAGATACGCAGTATTTT; CDR3aa: CASGYIGREADTQYF
d_gene: .; j_gene: TRBJ1-6; abundance: few; v_gene: TRBV7-2; CDR3nt: TGTGCCAGCAGCTTAGTATCCTTCTCTAATTCACCCCTCCACTTT; CDR3aa: CASSLVSFSNSPLHF
d_gene: .; j_gene: TRBJ1-1; abundance: .; v_gene: TRBV7-2; CDR3nt: TGTGCCAGCAGCTTCTCCGGGGGTAAGGACACTGAAGCTTTCTTT; CDR3aa: CASSFSGGKDTEAFF
d_gene: .; j_gene: TRBJ2-1; abundance: .; v_gene: TRBV4-3; CDR3nt: TGCGCCAGCAGCCAGTCCCGGTGGAGCGGGCCTTACAATGAGCAGTTCTTC; CDR3aa: CASSQSRWSGPYNEQFF
d_gene: .; j_gene: TRBJ2-7; abundance: .; v_gene: TRBV20-1; CDR3nt: TGCAGTGCCAACCCCGCGAAGGGGGGCAGTTACGAGCAGTACTTC; CDR3aa: CSANPAKGGSYEQYF
d_gene: .; j_gene: TRBJ1-1; abundance: .; v_gene: TRBV18; CDR3nt: TGTGCCAGCTCCCTACAAACCGGGGCCAGGGGCACTGAAGCTTTCTTT; CDR3aa: CASSLQTGARGTEAFF
d_gene: TRBD1; j_gene: TRBJ2-7; abundance: many; v_gene: TRBV5-1; CDR3nt: TGCGCCAGCCAACAAGGAGGACAGGGGGCCTACGAGCAGTACTTC; CDR3aa: CASQQGGQGAYEQYF
d_gene: TRBD1; j_gene: TRBJ1-2; abundance: .; v_gene: TRBV6-5; CDR3nt: TGTGCCAGCAGCCGCCAGGGGGCGGGGAACTATGGCTACACCTTC; CDR3aa: CASSRQGAGNYGYTF
d_gene: .; j_gene: TRBJ1-5; abundance: few; v_gene: TRBV6-5; CDR3nt: TGTGCCAGCAGTTACAGGCAGGGCCCTAATCAGCCCCAGCATTTT; CDR3aa: CASSYRQGPNQPQHF
d_gene: .; j_gene: TRBJ1-5; abundance: .; v_gene: TRBV7-2; CDR3nt: TGTGCCAGCAGCAAACAGGGAGACGATCAGCCCCAGCATTTT; CDR3aa: CASSKQGDDQPQHF
d_gene: TRBD1; j_gene: TRBJ1-2; abundance: few; v_gene: TRBV10-3; CDR3nt: TGTGCCATCAATCCCAGACAGGGTGATGGCTACACCTTC; CDR3aa: CAINPRQGDGYTF
d_gene: TRBD2; j_gene: TRBJ2-1; abundance: few; v_gene: TRBV5-1; CDR3nt: TGCGCCAGCAGCTTGGCCGGGACTAGTTCGAGTGAGCAGTTCTTC; CDR3aa: CASSLAGTSSSEQFF
d_gene: .; j_gene: TRBJ2-4; abundance: few; v_gene: TRBV30; CDR3nt: TGTGCCTGGAAAGTTACCGGGACTGGAAACATTCAGTACTTC; CDR3aa: CAWKVTGTGNIQYF
d_gene: TRBD1; j_gene: TRBJ2-7; abundance: .; v_gene: TRBV11-2; CDR3nt: TGTGCCAGCAGCCTCCGAGGGACAGACTACGAGCAGTACTTC; CDR3aa: CASSLRGTDYEQYF
d_gene: .; j_gene: TRBJ1-5; abundance: .; v_gene: TRBV24-1; CDR3nt: TGTGCCACCGCGGCTTCCCGGGGCAGCAATCAGCCCCAGCATTTT; CDR3aa: CATAASRGSNQPQHF
d_gene: TRBD1; j_gene: TRBJ2-5; abundance: .; v_gene: TRBV5-8; CDR3nt: TGTGCCAGCAACTCACAGGGGGTTCGGGAGACCCAGTACTTC; CDR3aa: CASNSQGVRETQYF
d_gene: .; j_gene: TRBJ2-3; abundance: many; v_gene: TRBV6-5; CDR3nt: TGTGCCAGCAGCCCTAGAGAAGGGGGAACAGATACGCAGTATTTT; CDR3aa: CASSPREGGTDTQYF
d_gene: .; j_gene: TRBJ2-1; abundance: many; v_gene: TRBV7-2; CDR3nt: TGTGCCAGCAGCTTACAGGGGTTCTCCTACAATGAGCAGTTCTTC; CDR3aa: CASSLQGFSYNEQFF